This TCR beta chain came from a study of blood T cell repertoires in COVID-19. The overall study: Samples taken during acute and convalescent COVID-19 were collected in the United States, Italy and Spain. From T cells, B-cell-depleted T cells, or PBMCs came the material, which was cDNA or gDNA.

Study processing details: Cell counts per sample came from amplifying reference gene primers. Sequenced by immunoSEQ multiplex PCR; TCRdb stores in-frame clones only, minus some. The V and J calls and clone size come from that table; D and trimming were worked out from the DNA. This sample has 45,000 or so clones, with approximately 85% found just once. This CDR3 has 14 amino acids. Germline V gives CDR1 MGHDK, CDR2 SYGVNS. The ends lost 4 bases at V and 3 bases at J; junction bases unmatched: 4. What was sequenced was peripheral blood. This TCR derives from an elderly woman with acute or convalescent COVID-19. The gene calls are TRBV25-1 and TRBJ1-2; 8 bases agree with TRBD1. CDR3 sequence: CASSAPGQDYGYTF. CDR3 DNA: TGTGCCAGCAGTGCCCCGGGACAGGACTATGGCTACACCTTC.